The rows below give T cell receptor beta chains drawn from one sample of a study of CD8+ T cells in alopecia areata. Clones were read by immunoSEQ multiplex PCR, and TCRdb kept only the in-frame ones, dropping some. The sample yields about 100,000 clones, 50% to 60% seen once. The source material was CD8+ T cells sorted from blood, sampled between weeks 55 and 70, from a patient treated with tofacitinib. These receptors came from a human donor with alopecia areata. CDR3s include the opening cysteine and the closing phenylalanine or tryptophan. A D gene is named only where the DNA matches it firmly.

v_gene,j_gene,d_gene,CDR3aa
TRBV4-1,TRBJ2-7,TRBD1,CASSQVLAGTGAYEQYF
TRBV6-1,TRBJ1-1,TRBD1,CASSSYRGGDTEAFF
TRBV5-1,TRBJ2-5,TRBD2,CASSGSGGAGETQYF
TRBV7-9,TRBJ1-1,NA,CASSNGGTEAFF
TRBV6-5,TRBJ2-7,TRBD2,CASSSTSGGYEQYF
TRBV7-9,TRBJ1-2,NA,CASSLSIGYTF
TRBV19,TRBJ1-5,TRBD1,CASSMRRGPGQPQHF
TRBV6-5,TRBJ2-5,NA,CASSFGPAQLREQYF
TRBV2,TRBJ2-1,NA,CASRGRGSYNEQFF
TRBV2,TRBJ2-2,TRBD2,CASKKGLAGSFNTGELFF
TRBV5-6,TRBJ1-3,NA,CASSTRTEYSGNTIYF
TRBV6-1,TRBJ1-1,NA,CASSEAAGFRNTEAFF
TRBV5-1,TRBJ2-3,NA,CASSFTDTQYF
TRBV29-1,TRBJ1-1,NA,CSVEDPLDVGGTEAFF
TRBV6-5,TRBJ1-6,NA,CASSYKSTASPLHF
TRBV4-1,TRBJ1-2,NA,CASSQGRRAGSQPRSYGYTF
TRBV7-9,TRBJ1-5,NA,CASSLGQPQHF
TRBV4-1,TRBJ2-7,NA,CASSQDASSYEQYF
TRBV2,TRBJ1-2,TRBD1,CASSGPVTGFSPGYTF
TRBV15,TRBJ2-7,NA,CATSREFWARAYEQYF
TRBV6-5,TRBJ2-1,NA,CASSTWDSPNEQFF
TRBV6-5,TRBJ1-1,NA,CASSYSLGRVTEAFF
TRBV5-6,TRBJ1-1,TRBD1,CASTGDRAEAFF
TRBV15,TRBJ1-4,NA,CATSPNGAGKNEKLFF
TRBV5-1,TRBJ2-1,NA,CASTDGAYNEQFF
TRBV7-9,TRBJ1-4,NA,CASSSGSGGKLFF
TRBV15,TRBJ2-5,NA,CATSLFDSYQETQYF
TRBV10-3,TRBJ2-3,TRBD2,CAISETSGGLTDTQYF
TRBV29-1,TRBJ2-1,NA,CSVGVTDLNNEQFF
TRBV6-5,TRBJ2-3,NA,CASSYRVPASTDTQYF
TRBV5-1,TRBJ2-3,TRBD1,CASSLSQGARDTQYF
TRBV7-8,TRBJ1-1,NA,CASSPGRRNTEAFF
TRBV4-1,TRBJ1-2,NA,CASSQDHGYTF
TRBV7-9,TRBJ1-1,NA,CASSLGAGVLMNTEAFF
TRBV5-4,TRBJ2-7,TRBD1,CASSAGQGGTYEQYF
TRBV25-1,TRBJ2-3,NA,CASGPGWTGVVSDTQYF
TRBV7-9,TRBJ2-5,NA,CASSLKFRETQYF
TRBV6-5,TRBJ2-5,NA,CASRGVRETQYF